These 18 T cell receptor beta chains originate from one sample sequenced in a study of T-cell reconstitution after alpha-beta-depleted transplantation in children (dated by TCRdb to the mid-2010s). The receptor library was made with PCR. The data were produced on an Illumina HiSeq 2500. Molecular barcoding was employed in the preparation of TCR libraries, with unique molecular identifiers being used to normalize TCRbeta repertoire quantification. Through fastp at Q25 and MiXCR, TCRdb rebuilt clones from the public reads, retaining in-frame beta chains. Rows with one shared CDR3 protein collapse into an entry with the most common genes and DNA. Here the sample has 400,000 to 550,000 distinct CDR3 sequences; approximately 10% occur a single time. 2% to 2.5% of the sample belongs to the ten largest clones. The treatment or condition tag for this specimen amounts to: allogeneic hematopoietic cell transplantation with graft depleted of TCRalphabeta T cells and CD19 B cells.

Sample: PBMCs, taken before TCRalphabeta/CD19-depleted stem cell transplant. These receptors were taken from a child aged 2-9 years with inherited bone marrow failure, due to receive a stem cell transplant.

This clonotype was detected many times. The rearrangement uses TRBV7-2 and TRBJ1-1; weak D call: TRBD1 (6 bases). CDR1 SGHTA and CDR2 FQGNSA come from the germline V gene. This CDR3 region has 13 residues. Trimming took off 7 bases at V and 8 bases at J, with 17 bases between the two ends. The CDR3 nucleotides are TGTGCCAGCACCCCCCAACCGGGACACGAAGCTTTCTTT. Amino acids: CASTPQPGHEAFF. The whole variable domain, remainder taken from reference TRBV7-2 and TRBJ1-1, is GAGVSQSPSNKVTEKGKDVELRCDPISGHTALYWYRQSLGQGLEFLIYFQGNSAPDKSGLPSDRFSAERTGGSVSTLTIQRTQQEDSAVYLCASTPQPGHEAFFGQGTRLTVV.

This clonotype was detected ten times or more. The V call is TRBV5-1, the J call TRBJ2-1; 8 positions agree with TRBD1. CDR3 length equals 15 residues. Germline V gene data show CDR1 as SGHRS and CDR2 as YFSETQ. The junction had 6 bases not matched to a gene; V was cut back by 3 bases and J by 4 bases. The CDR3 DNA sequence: TGCGCCAGCAGCTATGGACAGGGTCGGTACAATGAGCAGTTCTTC. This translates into CASSYGQGRYNEQFF.

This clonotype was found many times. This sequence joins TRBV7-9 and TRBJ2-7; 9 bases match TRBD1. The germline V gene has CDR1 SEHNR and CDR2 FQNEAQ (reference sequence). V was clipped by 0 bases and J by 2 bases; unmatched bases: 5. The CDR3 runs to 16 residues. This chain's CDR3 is CASSLAGWTGAYEQYF. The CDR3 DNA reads TGTGCCAGCAGCTTAGCAGGTTGGACAGGGGCCTACGAGCAGTACTTC. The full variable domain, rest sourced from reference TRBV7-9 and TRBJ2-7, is DTGVSQNPRHKITKRGQNVTFRCDPISEHNRLYWYRQTLGQGPEFLTYFQNEAQLEKSRLLSDRFSAERPKGSFSTLEIQRTEQGDSAMYLCASSLAGWTGAYEQYFGPGTRLTVT.

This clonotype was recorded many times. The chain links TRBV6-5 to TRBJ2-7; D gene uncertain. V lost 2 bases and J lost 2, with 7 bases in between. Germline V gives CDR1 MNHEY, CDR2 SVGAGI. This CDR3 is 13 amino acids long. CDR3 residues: CASSYVLTYEQYF. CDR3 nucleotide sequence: TGTGCCAGCAGTTACGTGCTTACCTACGAGCAGTACTTC.

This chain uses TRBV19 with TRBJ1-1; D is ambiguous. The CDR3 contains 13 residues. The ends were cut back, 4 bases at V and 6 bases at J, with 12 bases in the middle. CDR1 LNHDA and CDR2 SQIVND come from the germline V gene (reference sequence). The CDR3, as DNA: TGTGCCAGTAGTAGCTGGGGTGGATCTGAAGCTTTCTTT. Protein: CASSSWGGSEAFF.

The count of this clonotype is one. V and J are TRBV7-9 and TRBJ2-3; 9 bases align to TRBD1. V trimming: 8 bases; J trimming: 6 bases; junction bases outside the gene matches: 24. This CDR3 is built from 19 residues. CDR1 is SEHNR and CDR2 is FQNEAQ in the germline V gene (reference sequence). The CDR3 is CASGWGQGFLAASGDTQYF. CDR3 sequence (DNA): TGTGCCAGCGGATGGGGACAGGGTTTTTTAGCGGCTTCGGGGGATACGCAGTATTTT.

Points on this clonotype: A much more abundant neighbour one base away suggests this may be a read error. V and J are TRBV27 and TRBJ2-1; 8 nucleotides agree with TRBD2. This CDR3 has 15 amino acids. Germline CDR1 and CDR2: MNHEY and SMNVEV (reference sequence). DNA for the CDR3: TGTGCCAGCAGATACAGCGGGGGACCTTACAATGAGCAGCTCTTC. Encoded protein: CASRYSGGPYNEQLF.

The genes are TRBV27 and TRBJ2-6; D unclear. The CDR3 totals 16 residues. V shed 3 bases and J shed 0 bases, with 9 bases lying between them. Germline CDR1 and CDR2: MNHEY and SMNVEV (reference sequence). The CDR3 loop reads CASSFWQSSGANVLTF. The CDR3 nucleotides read TGTGCCAGCAGTTTTTGGCAAAGCTCTGGGGCCAACGTCCTGACTTTC. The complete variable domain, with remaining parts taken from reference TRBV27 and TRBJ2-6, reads EAQVTQNPRYLITVTGKKLTVTCSQNMNHEYMSWYRQDPGLGLRQIYYSMNVEVTDKGDVPEGYKVSRKEKRNFPLILESPSPNQTSLYFCASSFWQSSGANVLTFGAGSRLTVL.

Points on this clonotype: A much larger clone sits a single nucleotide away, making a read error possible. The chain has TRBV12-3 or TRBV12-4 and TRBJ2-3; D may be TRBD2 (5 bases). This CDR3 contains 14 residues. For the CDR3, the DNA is TGTGCCAGCAGTTTATCAGCGGCAACAGATACGCAGAATTTT. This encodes CASSLSAATDTQNF.

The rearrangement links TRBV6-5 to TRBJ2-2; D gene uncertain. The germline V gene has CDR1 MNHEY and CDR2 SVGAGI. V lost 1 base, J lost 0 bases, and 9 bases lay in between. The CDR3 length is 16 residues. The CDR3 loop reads CASSYWAQPNTGELFF. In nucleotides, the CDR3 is TGTGCCAGCAGTTACTGGGCCCAGCCGAACACCGGGGAGCTGTTTTTT.

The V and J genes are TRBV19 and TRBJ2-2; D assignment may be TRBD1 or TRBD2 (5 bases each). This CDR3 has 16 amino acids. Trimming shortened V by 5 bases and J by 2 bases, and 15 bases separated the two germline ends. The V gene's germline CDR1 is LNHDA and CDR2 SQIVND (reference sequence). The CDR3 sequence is CASSVLGTENTGELFF. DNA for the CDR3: TGTGCCAGTAGTGTGTTAGGGACCGAAAACACCGGGGAGCTGTTTTTT.

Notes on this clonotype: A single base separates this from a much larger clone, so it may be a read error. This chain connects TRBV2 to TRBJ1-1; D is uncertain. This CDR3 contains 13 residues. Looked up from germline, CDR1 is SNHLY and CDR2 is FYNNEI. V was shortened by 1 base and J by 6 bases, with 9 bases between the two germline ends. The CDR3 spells CASSEVSYSEAFF. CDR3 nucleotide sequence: TGTGCCAGCAGTGAAGTAAGTTATTCTGAAGCTTTCTTT.

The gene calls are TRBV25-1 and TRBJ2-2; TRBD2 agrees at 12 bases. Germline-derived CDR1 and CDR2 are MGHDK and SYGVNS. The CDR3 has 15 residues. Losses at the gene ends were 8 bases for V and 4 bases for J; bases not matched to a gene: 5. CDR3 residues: CASGGLAGFTGELFF. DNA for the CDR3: TGTGCCAGCGGCGGACTAGCGGGATTCACCGGGGAGCTGTTTTTT. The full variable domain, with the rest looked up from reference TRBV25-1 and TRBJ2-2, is EADIYQTPRYLVIGTGKKITLECSQTMGHDKMYWYQQDPGMELHLIHYSYGVNSTEKGDLSSESTVSRIRTEHFPLTLESARPSHTSQYLCASGGLAGFTGELFFGEGSRLTVL.

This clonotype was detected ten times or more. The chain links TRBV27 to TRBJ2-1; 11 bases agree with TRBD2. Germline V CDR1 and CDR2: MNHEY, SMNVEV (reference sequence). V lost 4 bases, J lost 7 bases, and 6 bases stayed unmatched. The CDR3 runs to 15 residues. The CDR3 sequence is CASSYTSGRFNEQFF. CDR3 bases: TGTGCCAGCAGTTACACTAGCGGGAGATTTAATGAGCAGTTCTTC.

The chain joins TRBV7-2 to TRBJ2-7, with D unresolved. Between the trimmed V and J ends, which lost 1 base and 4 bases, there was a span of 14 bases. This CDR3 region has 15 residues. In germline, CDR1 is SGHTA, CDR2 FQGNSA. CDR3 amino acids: CASSLVAGWVYEQYF. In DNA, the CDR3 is TGTGCCAGCAGCTTAGTAGCTGGTTGGGTGTACGAGCAGTACTTC. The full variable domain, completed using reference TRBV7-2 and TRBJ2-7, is GAGVSQSPSNKVTEKGKDVELRCDPISGHTALYWYRQSLGQGLEFLIYFQGNSAPDKSGLPSDRFSAERTGGSVSTLTIQRTQQEDSAVYLCASSLVAGWVYEQYFGPGTRLTVT.

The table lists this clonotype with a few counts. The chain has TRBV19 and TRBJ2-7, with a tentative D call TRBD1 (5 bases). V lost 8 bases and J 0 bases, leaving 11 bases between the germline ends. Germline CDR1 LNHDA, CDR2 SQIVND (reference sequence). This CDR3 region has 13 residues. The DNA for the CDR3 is TGTGCCAGTGCTACCAGGGCCTCCTACGAGCAGTACTTC. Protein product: CASATRASYEQYF.

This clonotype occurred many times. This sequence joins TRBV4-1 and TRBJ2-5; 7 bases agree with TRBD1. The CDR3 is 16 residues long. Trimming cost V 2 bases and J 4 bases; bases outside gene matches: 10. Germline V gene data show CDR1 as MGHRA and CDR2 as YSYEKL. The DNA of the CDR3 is TGCGCCAGCAGCCAACGAGGGGGCAGGTACTTAGAGACCCAGTACTTC. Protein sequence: CASSQRGGRYLETQYF.

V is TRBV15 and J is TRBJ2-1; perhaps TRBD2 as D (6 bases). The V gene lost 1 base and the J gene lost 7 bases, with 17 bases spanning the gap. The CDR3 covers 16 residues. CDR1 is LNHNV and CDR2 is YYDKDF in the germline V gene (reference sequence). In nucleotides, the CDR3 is TGTGCCACCAGCAGAGCGGGCGGGACGCGGGGTAATGAGCAGTTCTTC. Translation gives CATSRAGGTRGNEQFF.